Each of the 20 T cell receptor beta chains below was sequenced from the same sample in a study of cytomegalovirus exposure and HLA in healthy donors. Assay: immunoSEQ multiplex PCR; the TCRdb copy retains only in-frame clones and omits some. The sample records a few hundred thousand clones, roughly 85% being singletons. The specimen sequenced was PBMCs. These receptor sequences come from a woman younger than 30 in good health and CMV-seronegative.

The chain uses TRBV5-1 and TRBJ2-2, with TRBD2 matching over 8 bases. Germline trimming cut 4 bases from V and 2 bases from J; bases unmatched to any gene: 7. CDR1 is SGHRS and CDR2 is YFSETQ in the germline V gene. The CDR3 has 16 amino acids. CDR3 sequence reads: CASSKLAEINTGELFF. The CDR3 DNA is TGCGCCAGCAGCAAACTAGCGGAGATTAACACCGGGGAGCTGTTTTTT.

This clone appeared once. V usage is TRBV6-5 and J usage is TRBJ2-3; no firm D call. V was trimmed by 5 bases and J by 2 bases, leaving 5 bases between them. CDR1 is MNHEY, CDR2 SVGAGI, per germline. The CDR3 length is 12 residues. This CDR3 is CASSPNTDTQYF. The DNA of the CDR3 is TGTGCCAGCAGTCCTAACACAGATACGCAGTATTTT.

The chain joins TRBV7-9 to TRBJ1-1; D is unclear. Between the trimmed V and J ends, which lost 3 bases and 3 bases, there was a span of 14 bases. The V gene's germline CDR1 is SEHNR and CDR2 FQNEAQ (reference sequence). The CDR3 extends over 15 amino acids. CDR3 protein: CASSFFSTGDTEAFF. In DNA, the CDR3 is TGTGCCAGCAGCTTCTTTTCGACGGGTGACACTGAAGCTTTCTTT.

This clone was observed many times. This chain joins TRBV18 and TRBJ2-7; 12 nucleotides align to TRBD1. CDR1 is KGHSH, CDR2 LQKENI, per germline. This CDR3 spans 15 amino acids. V lost 8 bases and J lost 3; bases outside the gene matches: 8. The CDR3 DNA is TGTGCCAGCGCCTCCGGGACAGGGGGCTTCTACGAGCAGTACTTC. This gives the protein CASASGTGGFYEQYF.

This clone was seen a handful of times. This chain links TRBV27 with TRBJ1-2; D perhaps matches TRBD1 (6 bases). The length of the CDR3 is 15 residues. Between the trimmed V and J ends, which lost 4 bases and 4 bases, there was a span of 16 bases. The germline gives CDR1 MNHEY, CDR2 SMNVEV (reference sequence). CDR3 sequence: CASSSPLRGTYGYTF. CDR3 nucleotides: TGTGCCAGCAGTTCCCCACTGAGGGGGACCTATGGCTACACCTTC.

The chain's CDR3 is CASSQTVGNQPQHF. Written as DNA, the CDR3 is TGTGCCAGCAGCCAAACTGTGGGCAATCAGCCCCAGCATTTT. The rearrangement uses TRBV7-6 and TRBJ1-5; D remains unclear. The V gene lost 5 bases and the J gene lost 2 bases, with 10 bases spanning the gap. Germline CDR1 is SGHVS and CDR2 is FNYEAQ. The CDR3 covers 14 residues.

This sequence joins TRBV4-2 and TRBJ1-5, with D unresolved. The CDR3 has 16 residues. V was pared by 1 base and J by 1 base, with 11 bases between. The germline V gene encodes CDR1 LGHNA and CDR2 YNFKEQ. Here the CDR3 reads CASSQAVGASNQPQHF. The CDR3 nucleotides are TGTGCCAGCAGCCAAGCTGTCGGAGCAAGCAATCAGCCCCAGCATTTT.

The rearrangement links TRBV7-3 to TRBJ2-7, with 7 bases matching TRBD2. Unmatched junction bases numbered 7, after V lost 11 bases and J lost 0 bases. The CDR3 totals 13 residues. In germline, CDR1 is SGHTA, CDR2 FQGTGA. CDR3: CASGGYTSYEQYF. CDR3 bases: TGTGCCTCGGGGGGTTACACCTCCTACGAGCAGTACTTC. Full variable domain (missing parts from reference TRBV7-3 and TRBJ2-7): GAGVSQTPSNKVTEKGKYVELRCDPISGHTALYWYRQSLGQGPEFLIYFQGTGAADDSGLPNDRFFAVRPEGSVSTLKIQRTERGDSAVYLCASGGYTSYEQYFGPGTRLTVT.

The chain joins TRBV4-1 to TRBJ2-1; TRBD1 matches at 8 bases. CDR1 MGHRA and CDR2 YSYEKL come from the germline V gene. The CDR3 runs to 19 residues. After removal of 4 bases from V and 0 bases from J, the junction contained 14 bases not matched to a gene. In nucleotides, the CDR3 is TGCGCCAGCAGCCCGGGCGGGTTCGGGACAGGAGTCTCCTACAATGAGCAGTTCTTC. This codes for CASSPGGFGTGVSYNEQFF.

The CDR3, as DNA: TGTGCCAGCAGCTCAGCCCGCACAGGCTATGGCTACACCTTC. This codes for CASSSARTGYGYTF. The rearrangement uses TRBV5-6 and TRBJ1-2, with D maybe TRBD1 (5 bases). The CDR3 contains 14 residues. V lost 3 bases and J 4 bases, leaving 13 bases between the germline ends. Germline loops: CDR1 SGHDT, CDR2 YYEEEE.

The rearrangement joins TRBV27 to TRBJ1-2; TRBD1 matches 7 bases. J lost 7 bases, V lost 3 bases, and 11 bases had no gene match. CDR1 MNHEY and CDR2 SMNVEV come from the germline V gene (reference sequence). The CDR3 length is 15 residues. CDR3 bases: TGTGCCAGCAGTTTTGGCCCAAAGGGGGCTGGTGGCTACACCTTC. Its protein product is CASSFGPKGAGGYTF.

This sequence joins TRBV6-4 and TRBJ2-2; TRBD1 matches 7 bases. With 7 bases clipped from V and 4 bases from J, the junction kept 12 bases outside the gene matches. This CDR3 region has 16 residues. Germline values: CDR1 MRHNA, CDR2 SNTAGT. CDR3 sequence: CASKPEGGAGTGELFF. The CDR3 DNA sequence: TGTGCCAGCAAACCCGAAGGGGGCGCGGGCACCGGGGAGCTGTTTTTT.

The J gene is TRBJ2-5, the V gene TRBV28, with 9 bases fitting TRBD1. The germline gives CDR1 MDHEN, CDR2 SYDVKM. V lost 1 base and J lost 1; bases outside the gene matches: 4. CDR3 length: 16 amino acids. Here the CDR3 reads CASSLYVGQGQETQYF. CDR3 nucleotides: TGTGCCAGCAGTTTATACGTGGGACAGGGCCAAGAGACCCAGTACTTC.

The chain uses TRBV28 and TRBJ2-7; 12 bases line up with TRBD1. The V and J ends lost 6 bases and 6 bases, in that order; junction bases with no gene match: 6. The germline CDR1 and CDR2 sequences are MDHEN and SYDVKM. The CDR3 runs 14 residues. CDR3 protein: CASRGQGARSEQYF. CDR3 DNA: TGTGCCAGCAGGGGACAGGGGGCAAGAAGCGAGCAGTACTTC.

The gene calls are TRBV25-1 and TRBJ2-3; no reliable D call. V gave up 4 bases and J gave up 1 base, with 9 bases separating them. Germline assignment: CDR1 MGHDK and CDR2 SYGVNS. This CDR3 has 14 residues. The CDR3 sequence is CASSVGVGTDTQYF. DNA for the CDR3: TGTGCCAGCAGTGTTGGAGTCGGCACAGATACGCAGTATTTT.

The chain links TRBV20-1 to TRBJ2-7; D perhaps matches TRBD1 (5 bases). Trimming pared 7 bases from V and 5 bases from J, leaving 12 bases between. Looked up from germline, CDR1 is DFQATT and CDR2 is SNEGSKA (reference sequence). This CDR3 region has 11 residues. CDR3 region: CSVQGFDEQYF. The CDR3, as DNA: TGCAGTGTCCAGGGCTTCGACGAGCAGTACTTC.

The chain combines TRBV4-1 with TRBJ2-3; maybe TRBD2 (5 bases). Trimming cost V 0 bases and J 4 bases, with 11 bases left between them. The CDR3 has 15 residues. Germline CDR1 is MGHRA and CDR2 is YSYEKL. The CDR3 is CASSQEGSDPDTQYF. CDR3 nucleotides: TGCGCCAGCAGCCAAGAAGGTAGCGACCCAGATACGCAGTATTTT.

V gene TRBV6-5 combines with J gene TRBJ1-2; the D gene is possibly TRBD1 (5 bases). Per the germline V gene, CDR1 is MNHEY and CDR2 is SVGAGI. There are 15 residues in the CDR3. The V gene lost 5 bases and the J gene lost 7 bases, with 20 bases spanning the gap. CDR3: CASSTGSGAFGGYTF. In nucleotides, the CDR3 is TGTGCCAGCAGTACCGGGTCTGGGGCCTTCGGTGGCTACACCTTC.

The genes are TRBV10-3 and TRBJ2-1, with 12 bases identical to TRBD2. The CDR3 totals 19 residues. V lost 0 bases, J lost 0 bases, and 6 bases stayed unmatched. CDR1 is ENHRY, CDR2 SYGVKD, per germline. The CDR3 loop reads CAISESNGLAGNSYNEQFF. In nucleotides, the CDR3 is TGTGCCATCAGTGAGTCGAATGGACTAGCGGGAAACTCCTACAATGAGCAGTTCTTC.

CDR3 DNA: TGCGCCAGCAGCTTGGGGGACAGGGCAGGGGATACGCAGTATTTT. This codes for CASSLGDRAGDTQYF. This rearrangement joins TRBV5-1 to TRBJ2-3, with 9 nucleotides matching TRBD1. V shed 0 bases and J 6 bases; nucleotides not matched to a gene: 5. CDR1 and CDR2 (germline): SGHRS, YFSETQ. The CDR3 runs to 15 residues.